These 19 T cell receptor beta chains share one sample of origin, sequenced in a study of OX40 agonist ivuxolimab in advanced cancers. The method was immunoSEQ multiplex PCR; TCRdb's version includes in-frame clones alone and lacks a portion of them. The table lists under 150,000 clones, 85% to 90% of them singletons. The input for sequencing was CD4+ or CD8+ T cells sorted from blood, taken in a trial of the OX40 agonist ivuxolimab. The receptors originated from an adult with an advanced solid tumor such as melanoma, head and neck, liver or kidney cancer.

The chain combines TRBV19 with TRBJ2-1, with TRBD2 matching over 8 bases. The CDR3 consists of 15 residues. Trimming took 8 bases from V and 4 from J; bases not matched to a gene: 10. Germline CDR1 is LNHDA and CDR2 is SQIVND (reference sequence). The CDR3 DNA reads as TGTGCCAGTCAGGTAGCGGGGTCTGATTACAATGAGCAGTTCTTC. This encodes CASQVAGSDYNEQFF.

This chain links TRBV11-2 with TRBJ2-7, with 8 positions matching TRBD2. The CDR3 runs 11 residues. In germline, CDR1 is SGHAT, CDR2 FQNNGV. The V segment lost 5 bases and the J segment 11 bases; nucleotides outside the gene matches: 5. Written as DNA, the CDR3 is TGTGCCAGCAGCCTCGGGGGGGAGGAGTACTTC. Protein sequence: CASSLGGEEYF.

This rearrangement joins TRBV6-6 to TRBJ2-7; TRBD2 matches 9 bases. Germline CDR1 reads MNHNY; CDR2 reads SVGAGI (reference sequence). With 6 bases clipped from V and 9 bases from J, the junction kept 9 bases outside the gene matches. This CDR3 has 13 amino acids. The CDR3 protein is CASSLGLASRQYF. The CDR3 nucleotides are TGTGCCAGCAGCTTGGGACTAGCCTCCCGGCAGTACTTC.

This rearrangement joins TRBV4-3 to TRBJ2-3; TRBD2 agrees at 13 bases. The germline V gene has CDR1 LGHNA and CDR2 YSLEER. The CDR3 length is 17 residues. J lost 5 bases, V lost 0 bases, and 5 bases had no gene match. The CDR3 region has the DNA TGCGCCAGCAGCCAAGATACACTAGCGGGGGGGCAAGATACGCAGTATTTT. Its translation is CASSQDTLAGGQDTQYF.

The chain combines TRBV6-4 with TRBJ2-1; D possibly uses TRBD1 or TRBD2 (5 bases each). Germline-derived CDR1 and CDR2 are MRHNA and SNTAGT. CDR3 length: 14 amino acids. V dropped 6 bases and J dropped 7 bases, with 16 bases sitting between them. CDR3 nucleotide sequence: TGTGCCAGCAGCGCCGGGACGGCAGTTAATGAGCAGTTCTTC. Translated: CASSAGTAVNEQFF.

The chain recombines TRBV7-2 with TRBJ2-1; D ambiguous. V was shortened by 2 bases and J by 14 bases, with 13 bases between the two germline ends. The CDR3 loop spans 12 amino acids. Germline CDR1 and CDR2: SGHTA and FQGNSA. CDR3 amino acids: CASSLRDGIEFF. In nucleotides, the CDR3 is TGTGCCAGCAGCTTACGAGACGGAATCGAGTTCTTC.

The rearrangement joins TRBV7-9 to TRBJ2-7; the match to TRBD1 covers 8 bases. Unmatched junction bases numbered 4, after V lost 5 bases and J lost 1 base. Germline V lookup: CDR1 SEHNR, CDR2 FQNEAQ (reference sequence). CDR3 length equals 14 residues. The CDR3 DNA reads TGTGCCAGCAGCAGGGGACAGGAGTCCTACGAGCAGTACTTC. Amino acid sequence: CASSRGQESYEQYF.

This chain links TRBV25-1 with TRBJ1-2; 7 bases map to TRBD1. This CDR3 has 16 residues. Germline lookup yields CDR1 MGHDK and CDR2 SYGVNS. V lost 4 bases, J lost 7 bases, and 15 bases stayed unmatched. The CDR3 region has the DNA TGTGCCAGCAGTGGGGTTACAGGGGAGACCTTCCGTGGCTACACCTTC. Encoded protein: CASSGVTGETFRGYTF.

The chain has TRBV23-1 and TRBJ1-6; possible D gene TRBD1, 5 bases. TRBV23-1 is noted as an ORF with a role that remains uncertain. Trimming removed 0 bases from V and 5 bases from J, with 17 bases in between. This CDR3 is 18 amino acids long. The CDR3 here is CASSQSLGDSHNNSPLHF. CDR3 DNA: TGCGCCAGCAGTCAATCGCTTGGCGACAGTCATAATAATTCACCCCTCCACTTT.

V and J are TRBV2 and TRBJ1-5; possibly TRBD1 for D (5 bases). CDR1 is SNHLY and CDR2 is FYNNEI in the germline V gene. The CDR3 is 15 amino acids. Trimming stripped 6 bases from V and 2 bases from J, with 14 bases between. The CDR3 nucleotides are TGTGCCAGCAGGGGGCTGGGGGGTGGCAATCAGCCCCAGCATTTT. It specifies CASRGLGGGNQPQHF.

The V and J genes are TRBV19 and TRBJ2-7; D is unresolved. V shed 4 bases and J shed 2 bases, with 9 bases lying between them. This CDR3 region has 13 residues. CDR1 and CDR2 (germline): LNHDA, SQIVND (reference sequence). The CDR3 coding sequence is TGTGCCAGTAGTACAGGCCGAGCCTACGAGCAGTACTTC. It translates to CASSTGRAYEQYF.

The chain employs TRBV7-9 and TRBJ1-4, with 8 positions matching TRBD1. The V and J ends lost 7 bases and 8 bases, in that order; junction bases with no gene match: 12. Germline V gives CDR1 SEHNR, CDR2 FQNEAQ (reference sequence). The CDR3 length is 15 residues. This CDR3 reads CASTGAPGGTEKLFF. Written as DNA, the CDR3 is TGTGCCAGCACCGGGGCACCAGGGGGCACGGAAAAACTGTTTTTT.

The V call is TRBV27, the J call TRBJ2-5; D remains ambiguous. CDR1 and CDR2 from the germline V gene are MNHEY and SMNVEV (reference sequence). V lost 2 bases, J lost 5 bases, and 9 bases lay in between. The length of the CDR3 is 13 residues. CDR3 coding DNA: TGTGCCAGCAGTTTAATGGGTCTGGAGACCCAGTACTTC. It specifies CASSLMGLETQYF.

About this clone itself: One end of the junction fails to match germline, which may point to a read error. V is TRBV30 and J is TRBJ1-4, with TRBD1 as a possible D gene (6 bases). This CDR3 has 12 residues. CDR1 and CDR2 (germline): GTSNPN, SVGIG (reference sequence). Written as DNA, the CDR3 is TGTGCCTCGACAAGGGGGAATGAGAAACTGTTTTTT. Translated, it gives CASTRGNEKLFF.

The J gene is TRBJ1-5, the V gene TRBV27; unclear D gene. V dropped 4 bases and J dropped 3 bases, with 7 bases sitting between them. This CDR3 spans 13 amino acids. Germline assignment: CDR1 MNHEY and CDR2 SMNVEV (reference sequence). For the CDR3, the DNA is TGTGCCAGCAGTTGGGAATCCAATCAGCCCCAGCATTTT. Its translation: CASSWESNQPQHF.

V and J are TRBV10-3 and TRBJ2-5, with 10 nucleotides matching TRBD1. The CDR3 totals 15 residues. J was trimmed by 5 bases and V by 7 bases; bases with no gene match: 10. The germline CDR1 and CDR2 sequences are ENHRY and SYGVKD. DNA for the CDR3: TGTGCCATCACCGCGACAGGGGGCGCGCTCGAGACCCAGTACTTC. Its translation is CAITATGGALETQYF.

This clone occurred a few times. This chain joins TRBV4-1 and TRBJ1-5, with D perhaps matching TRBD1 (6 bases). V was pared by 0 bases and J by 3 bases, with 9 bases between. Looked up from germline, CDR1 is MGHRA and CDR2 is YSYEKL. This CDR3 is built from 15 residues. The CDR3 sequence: CASSQDTGFNQPQHF. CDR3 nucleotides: TGCGCCAGCAGCCAAGATACAGGGTTCAATCAGCCCCAGCATTTT.

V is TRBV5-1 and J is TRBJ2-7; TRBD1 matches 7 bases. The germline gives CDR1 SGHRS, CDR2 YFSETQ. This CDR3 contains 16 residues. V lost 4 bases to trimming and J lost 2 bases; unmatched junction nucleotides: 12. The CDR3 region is CASSRSLRGGTYEQYF. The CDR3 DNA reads TGCGCCAGCAGCCGAAGCCTGAGAGGGGGCACCTACGAGCAGTACTTC. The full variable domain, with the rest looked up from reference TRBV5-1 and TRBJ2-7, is KAGVTQTPRYLIKTRGQQVTLSCSPISGHRSVSWYQQTPGQGLQFLFEYFSETQRNKGNFPGRFSGRQFSNSRSEMNVSTLELGDSALYLCASSRSLRGGTYEQYFGPGTRLTVT.

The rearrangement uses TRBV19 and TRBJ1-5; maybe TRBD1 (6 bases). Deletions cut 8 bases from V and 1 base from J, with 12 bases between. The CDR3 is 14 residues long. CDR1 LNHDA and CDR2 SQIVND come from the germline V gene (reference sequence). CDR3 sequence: CASHTTGSNQPQHF. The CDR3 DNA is TGTGCCAGTCATACCACAGGGAGCAATCAGCCCCAGCATTTT.